Below, 18 T cell receptor beta chains from the same sample are listed, as sequenced in a study of beta chain features in type 1 diabetes. Study-wide findings and caveats: Shorter TCRB CDR3s, moderately but significantly so, marked every one of the four CD4+ subsets in Type 1 diabetes patients.

Antigens of these TCRs are unknown. Every bit of the isolated RNA underwent reverse transcription, so sequencing read expressed TCRB transcripts. Profiled with immunoSEQ multiplex PCR; TCRdb holds only in-frame clones, not every one. The table shows 20,000 to 25,000 clones, with around three fifths occurring only once. Sequencing was performed on stem cell memory CD4+ T cells from blood. All receptors come from a young man with type 1 diabetes.

The chain recombines TRBV11-2 with TRBJ2-2; 11 bases agree with TRBD2. The CDR3 has 16 amino acids. Germline V CDR1 and CDR2: SGHAT, FQNNGV. J gave up 4 bases and V 5 bases, and 6 bases lay outside the gene matches. The CDR3 coding sequence is TGTGCCAGCAGCATTACTAGCGGGAGAGGCACCGGGGAGCTGTTTTTT. Translated: CASSITSGRGTGELFF.

The genes are TRBV11-2 and TRBJ2-1, with 7 positions matching TRBD2. The junction had 10 bases not matched to a gene; V was cut back by 0 bases and J by 5 bases. Germline V gene sequence: CDR1 SGHAT, CDR2 FQNNGV. CDR3 length: 17 amino acids. The CDR3 here is CASSLDSRTSYHNEQFF. DNA for the CDR3: TGTGCCAGCAGCTTAGACTCGAGGACTAGTTACCACAATGAGCAGTTCTTC. Looking up the rest from reference TRBV11-2 and TRBJ2-1 gives the full variable domain: EAGVAQSPRYKIIEKRQSVAFWCNPISGHATLYWYQQILGQGPKLLIQFQNNGVVDDSQLPKDRFSAERLKGVDSTLKIQPAKLEDSAVYLCASSLDSRTSYHNEQFFGPGTRLTVL.

The J gene is TRBJ1-5, the V gene TRBV5-1; TRBD1 matches 8 bases. The CDR3 has 16 amino acids. Germline assignment: CDR1 SGHRS and CDR2 YFSETQ. The V and J ends lost 0 bases and 4 bases, in that order; junction bases with no gene match: 6. The CDR3 DNA follows: TGCGCCAGCAGCTTGGAGGGGACAGGCGGGAATCAGCCCCAGCATTTT. Its protein is CASSLEGTGGNQPQHF.

The CDR3 protein is CASSQDWTSYNEQFF. CDR3 bases: TGCGCCAGCAGCCAAGACTGGACTAGCTACAATGAGCAGTTCTTC. The gene calls are TRBV4-1 and TRBJ2-1; TRBD2 matches at 7 bases. The CDR3 spans 15 residues. Trimming removed 0 bases from V and 3 bases from J; junction bases left unmatched: 2. Germline-derived CDR1 and CDR2 are MGHRA and YSYEKL.

This clone was recorded a few times. This chain joins TRBV7-2 and TRBJ2-5, with 12 bases fitting TRBD2. V dropped 5 bases and J dropped 7; count of bases not matched to a gene: 8. Per the germline V gene, CDR1 is SGHTA and CDR2 is FQGNSA. CDR3 size: 15 residues. The chain's CDR3 is CASSPRLAGDRTQYF. In DNA form, the CDR3 reads TGTGCCAGCAGCCCCCGACTAGCGGGGGATCGGACCCAGTACTTC.

This clone came up a few times. The rearrangement links TRBV4-3 to TRBJ2-5; D not certain. CDR3 length: 14 residues. Germline-derived CDR1 and CDR2 are LGHNA and YSLEER. V was shortened by 3 bases and J by 2 bases, with 10 bases between the two germline ends. Here the CDR3 reads CASSQRPRQETQYF. DNA for the CDR3: TGCGCCAGCAGCCAGCGTCCCCGTCAAGAGACCCAGTACTTC.

This clone turned up a few times. V and J are TRBV6-1 and TRBJ2-1; possibly TRBD1 for D (6 bases). Germline V gene sequence: CDR1 MNHNS, CDR2 SASEGT. The CDR3 runs to 13 residues. V was cut by 7 bases and J by 4 bases, with 11 bases left in between. The CDR3 sequence: CASIRTGYNEQFF. CDR3 in DNA: TGTGCCAGCATTCGAACAGGGTACAATGAGCAGTTCTTC.

The V gene is TRBV2, the J gene TRBJ1-1; possibly TRBD1 for D (6 bases). Trimming stripped 8 bases from V and 5 bases from J, with 21 bases between. Germline V lookup: CDR1 SNHLY, CDR2 FYNNEI. This CDR3 spans 15 amino acids. DNA for the CDR3: TGTGCCAGCTCTTTAGGGGGGGCGCCGGGGACTGAAGCTTTCTTT. Translation: CASSLGGAPGTEAFF.

This clone showed up just a few times. CDR3 sequence: CASSAGQGGTGANVLTF. In nucleotides, the CDR3 is TGTGCCAGCTCAGCCGGACAGGGTGGAACTGGGGCCAACGTCCTGACTTTC. The chain uses TRBV18 and TRBJ2-6; 8 bases are shared with TRBD1. The CDR3 runs 17 residues. The V gene's germline CDR1 is KGHSH and CDR2 LQKENI. Unmatched junction bases numbered 8, after V lost 5 bases and J lost 2 bases.

The chain couples TRBV28 to TRBJ2-3, with D tentatively TRBD2 (6 bases). Germline V gene lookup returns CDR1 MDHEN and CDR2 SYDVKM. The ends were cut back, 8 bases at V and 2 bases at J, with 17 bases in the middle. The CDR3 length is 15 residues. The CDR3 coding sequence is TGTGCCAGCCGGTCGCCGGCGGGGCACACAGATACGCAGTATTTT. As protein: CASRSPAGHTDTQYF.

This clone was seen once. The chain is built from TRBV5-1 and TRBJ2-5; 11 bases are shared with TRBD1. Per the germline V gene, CDR1 is SGHRS and CDR2 is YFSETQ. Germline trimming cut 3 bases from V and 4 bases from J; bases unmatched to any gene: 5. There are 15 residues in the CDR3. This CDR3 is CASSSPGTGGETQYF. CDR3 bases: TGCGCCAGCAGCTCGCCCGGGACAGGGGGAGAGACCCAGTACTTC.

This clone was counted between two and nine times. This chain joins TRBV11-2 and TRBJ2-7, with D unresolved. CDR1 is SGHAT and CDR2 is FQNNGV in the germline V gene. This CDR3 region has 14 residues. Deletions cut 1 base from V and 4 bases from J, with 11 bases between. CDR3 DNA sequence: TGTGCCAGCAGCTTAGGGGCGTTGGCGTACGAGCAGTACTTC. The encoded protein is CASSLGALAYEQYF. The full variable domain, in which reference TRBV11-2 and TRBJ2-7 provide the parts outside the CDR3, is EAGVAQSPRYKIIEKRQSVAFWCNPISGHATLYWYQQILGQGPKLLIQFQNNGVVDDSQLPKDRFSAERLKGVDSTLKIQPAKLEDSAVYLCASSLGALAYEQYFGPGTRLTVT.

This clone showed up just a few times. J is TRBJ2-7 and V is TRBV28, with 7 positions matching TRBD1. The CDR3 is 15 residues long. CDR1 and CDR2 from the germline V gene are MDHEN and SYDVKM. J gave up 0 bases and V 4 bases, and 6 bases lay outside the gene matches. CDR3 DNA: TGTGCCAGCAGTTCCCCGACAGGGACCTCCTACGAGCAGTACTTC. This encodes CASSSPTGTSYEQYF.

The J gene is TRBJ2-5, the V gene TRBV11-3, with TRBD1 as a possible D gene (6 bases). V dropped 7 bases and J dropped 2 bases, with 20 bases sitting between them. Germline V gives CDR1 SGHNT, CDR2 YENEEA. This CDR3 spans 16 amino acids. This CDR3 reads CASTYVGDISQETQYF. In DNA, the CDR3 is TGTGCCAGCACCTACGTGGGGGACATCTCTCAAGAGACCCAGTACTTC.

Details on this clone: The junction differs from germline at one of its ends, possibly a read error. The chain is built from TRBV9 and TRBJ2-6; D gene uncertain. Per germline, CDR1 SGDLS and CDR2 YYNGEE. The CDR3 contains 14 residues. The CDR3 region is CASSLQTGANVLTF. The CDR3 nucleotides are TGTGCCAGCAGCCTGCAGACTGGAGCCAACGTCCTGACTTTC.

This clone was counted a few times. This chain joins TRBV30 and TRBJ1-1; tentatively, D is TRBD1 (6 bases). The V end lost 4 bases, the J end lost 5 bases, and 17 bases lay between the germline ends. The CDR3 covers 14 residues. Germline values: CDR1 GTSNPN, CDR2 SVGIG (reference sequence). The CDR3 DNA reads TGTGCCTGGACCCACAGGGTATTTAAAACTGAAGCTTTCTTT. Encoded protein: CAWTHRVFKTEAFF.

This chain joins TRBV28 and TRBJ1-2; D is uncertain. Germline V gene lookup returns CDR1 MDHEN and CDR2 SYDVKM. V lost 3 bases to trimming and J lost 11 bases, with 10 bases between them. This CDR3 comprises 11 residues. Written as DNA, the CDR3 is TGTGCCAGCAGTTTGGGGAGCGGATACACCTTC. This encodes CASSLGSGYTF.

This chain links TRBV6-5 with TRBJ1-1; no firm D call. From germline, CDR1 is MNHEY and CDR2 SVGAGI. Between the trimmed V and J ends, which lost 5 bases and 0 bases, there was a span of 7 bases. The CDR3 runs to 13 residues. CDR3 residues: CASSIQLNTEAFF. CDR3 nucleotides: TGTGCCAGCAGTATACAGCTGAACACTGAAGCTTTCTTT.